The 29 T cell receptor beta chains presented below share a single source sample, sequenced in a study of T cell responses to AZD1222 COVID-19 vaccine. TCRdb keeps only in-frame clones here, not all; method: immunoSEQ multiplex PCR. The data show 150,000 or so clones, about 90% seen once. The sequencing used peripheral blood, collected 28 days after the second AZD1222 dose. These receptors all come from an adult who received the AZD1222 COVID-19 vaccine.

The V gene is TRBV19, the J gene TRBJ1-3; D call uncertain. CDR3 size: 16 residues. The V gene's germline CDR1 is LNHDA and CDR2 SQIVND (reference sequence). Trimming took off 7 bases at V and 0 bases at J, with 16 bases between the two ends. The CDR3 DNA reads TGTGCCAGTACAGGCAGGACGAGACCCTCTGGAAACACCATATATTTT. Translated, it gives CASTGRTRPSGNTIYF.

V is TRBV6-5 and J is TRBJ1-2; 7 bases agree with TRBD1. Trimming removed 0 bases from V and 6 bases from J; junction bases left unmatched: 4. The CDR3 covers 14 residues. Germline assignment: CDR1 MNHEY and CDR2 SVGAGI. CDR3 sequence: CASSYSGGPDGYTF. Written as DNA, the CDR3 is TGTGCCAGCAGTTACTCAGGGGGCCCGGATGGCTACACCTTC.

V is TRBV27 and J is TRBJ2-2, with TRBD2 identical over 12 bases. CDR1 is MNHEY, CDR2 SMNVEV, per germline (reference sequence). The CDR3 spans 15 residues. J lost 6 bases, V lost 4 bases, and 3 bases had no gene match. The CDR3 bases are TGTGCCAGCAGTTCACCTAGCGGGGGGGCCGGGGAGCTGTTTTTT. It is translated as CASSSPSGGAGELFF.

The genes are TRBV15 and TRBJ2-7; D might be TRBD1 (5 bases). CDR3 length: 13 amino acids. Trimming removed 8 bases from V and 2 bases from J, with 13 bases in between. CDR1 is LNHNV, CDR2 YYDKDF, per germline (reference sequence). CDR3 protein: CATARQSTYEQYF. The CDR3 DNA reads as TGTGCCACCGCCCGACAGAGTACCTACGAGCAGTACTTC.

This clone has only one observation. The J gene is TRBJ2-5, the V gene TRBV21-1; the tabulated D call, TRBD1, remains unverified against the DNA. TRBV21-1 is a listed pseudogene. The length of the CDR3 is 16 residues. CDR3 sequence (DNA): TGTGCCAGCAGCAAAGGCAGGACAGGGTCTGATGAGACCCAGTACTTC. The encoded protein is CASSKGRTGSDETQYF.

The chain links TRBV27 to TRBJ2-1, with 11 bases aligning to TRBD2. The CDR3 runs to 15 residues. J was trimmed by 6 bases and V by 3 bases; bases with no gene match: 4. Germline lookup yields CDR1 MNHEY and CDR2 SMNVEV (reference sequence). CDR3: CASSFSLAGVNEQFF. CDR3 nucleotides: TGTGCCAGCAGTTTCTCACTAGCGGGAGTCAATGAGCAGTTCTTC.

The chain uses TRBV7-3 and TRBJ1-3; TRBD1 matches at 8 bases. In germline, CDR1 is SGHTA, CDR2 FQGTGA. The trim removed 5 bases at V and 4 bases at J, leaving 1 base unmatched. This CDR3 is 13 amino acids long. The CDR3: CASSPGGGNTIYF. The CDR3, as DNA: TGTGCCAGCAGCCCAGGGGGCGGAAACACCATATATTTT.

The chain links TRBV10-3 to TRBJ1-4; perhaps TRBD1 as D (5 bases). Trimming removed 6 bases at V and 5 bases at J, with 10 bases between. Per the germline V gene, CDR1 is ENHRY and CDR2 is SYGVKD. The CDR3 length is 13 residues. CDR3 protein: CAIRQDRNEKLFF. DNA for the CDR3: TGTGCCATCAGACAGGACCGGAATGAAAAACTGTTTTTT.

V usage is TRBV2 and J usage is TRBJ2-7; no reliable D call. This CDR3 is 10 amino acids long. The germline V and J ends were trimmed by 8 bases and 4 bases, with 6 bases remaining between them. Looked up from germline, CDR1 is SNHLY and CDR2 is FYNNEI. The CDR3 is CASVDYEQYF. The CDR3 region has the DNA TGTGCCAGCGTTGATTACGAGCAGTACTTC.

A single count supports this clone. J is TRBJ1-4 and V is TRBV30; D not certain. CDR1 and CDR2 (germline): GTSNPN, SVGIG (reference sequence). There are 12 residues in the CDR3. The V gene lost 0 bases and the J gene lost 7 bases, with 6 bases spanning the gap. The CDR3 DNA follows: TGTGCCTGGAGTGTACAGAGTGAAAAACTGTTTTTT. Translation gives CAWSVQSEKLFF.

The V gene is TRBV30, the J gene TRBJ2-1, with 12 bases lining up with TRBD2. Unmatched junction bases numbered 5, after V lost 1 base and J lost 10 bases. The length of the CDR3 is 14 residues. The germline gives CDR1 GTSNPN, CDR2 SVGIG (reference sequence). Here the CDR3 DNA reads TGTGCCTGGAGTGCTAGCGGGAGGGCAAGGGAGCAGTTCTTC. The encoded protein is CAWSASGRAREQFF.

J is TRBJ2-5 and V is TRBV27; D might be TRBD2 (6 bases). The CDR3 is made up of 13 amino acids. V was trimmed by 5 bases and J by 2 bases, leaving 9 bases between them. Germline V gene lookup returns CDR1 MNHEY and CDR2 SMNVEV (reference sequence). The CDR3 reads CASSRDLQETQYF. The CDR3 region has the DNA TGTGCCAGCAGTAGGGACTTGCAAGAGACCCAGTACTTC.

The CDR3 here is CASSRAAGVVDTQYF. DNA of the CDR3: TGTGCCAGCAGCCGTGCCGCGGGAGTGGTAGATACGCAGTATTTT. The rearrangement uses TRBV28 and TRBJ2-3; 7 bases fit TRBD2. This CDR3 spans 15 amino acids. In germline, CDR1 is MDHEN, CDR2 SYDVKM. With V trimmed by 6 bases and J by 5 bases, 11 bases remained unmatched.

The CDR3 spells CASSAGTAGDEQFF. Here the CDR3 DNA reads TGTGCCAGCAGCGCCGGGACTGCGGGCGATGAGCAGTTCTTC. This chain links TRBV9 with TRBJ2-1; perhaps TRBD2 as D (6 bases). Germline V gene data show CDR1 as SGDLS and CDR2 as YYNGEE. The CDR3 spans 14 residues. The V and J ends lost 3 bases and 8 bases respectively, with 15 bases between them.

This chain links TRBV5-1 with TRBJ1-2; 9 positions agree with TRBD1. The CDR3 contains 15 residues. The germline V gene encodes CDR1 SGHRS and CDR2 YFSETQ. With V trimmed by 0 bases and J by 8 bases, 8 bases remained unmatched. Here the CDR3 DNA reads TGCGCCAGCAGCTTGGTTCGGACAGGGGCGAGCGGCTACACCTTC. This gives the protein CASSLVRTGASGYTF.

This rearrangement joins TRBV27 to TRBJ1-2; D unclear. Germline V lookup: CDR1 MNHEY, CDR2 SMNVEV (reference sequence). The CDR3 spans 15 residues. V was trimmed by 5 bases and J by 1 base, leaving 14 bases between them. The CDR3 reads CASSARRDLNYGYTF. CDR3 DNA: TGTGCCAGCAGTGCCCGGCGGGATCTTAACTATGGCTACACCTTC.

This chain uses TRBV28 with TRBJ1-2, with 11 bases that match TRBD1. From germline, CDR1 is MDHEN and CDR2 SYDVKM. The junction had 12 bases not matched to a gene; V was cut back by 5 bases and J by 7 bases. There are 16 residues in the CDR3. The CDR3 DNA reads TGTGCCAGCAGTCTTATTCCGGGACAGGGGGATAGTGGCTACACCTTC. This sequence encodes CASSLIPGQGDSGYTF.

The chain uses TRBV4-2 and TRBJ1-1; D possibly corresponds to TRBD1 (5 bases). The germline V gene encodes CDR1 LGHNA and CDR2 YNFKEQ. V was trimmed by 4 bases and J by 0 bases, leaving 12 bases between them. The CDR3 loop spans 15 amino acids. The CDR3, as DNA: TGTGCCAGCAGCCTTAATAGGGGCTTGAACACTGAAGCTTTCTTT. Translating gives CASSLNRGLNTEAFF.

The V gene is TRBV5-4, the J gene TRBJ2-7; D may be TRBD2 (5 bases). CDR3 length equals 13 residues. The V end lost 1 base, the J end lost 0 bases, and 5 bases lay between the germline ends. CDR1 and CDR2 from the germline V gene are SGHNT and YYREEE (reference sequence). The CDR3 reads CASSLRDSYEQYF. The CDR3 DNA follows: TGTGCCAGCAGCTTGCGGGACTCCTACGAGCAGTACTTC.

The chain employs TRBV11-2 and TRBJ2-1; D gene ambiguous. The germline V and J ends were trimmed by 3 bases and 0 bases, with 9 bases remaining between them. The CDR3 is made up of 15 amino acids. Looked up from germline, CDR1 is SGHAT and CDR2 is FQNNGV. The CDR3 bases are TGTGCCAGCAGCTTCACAGCCGGCTCCTACAATGAGCAGTTCTTC. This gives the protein CASSFTAGSYNEQFF. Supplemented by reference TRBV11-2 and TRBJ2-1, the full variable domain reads EAGVAQSPRYKIIEKRQSVAFWCNPISGHATLYWYQQILGQGPKLLIQFQNNGVVDDSQLPKDRFSAERLKGVDSTLKIQPAKLEDSAVYLCASSFTAGSYNEQFFGPGTRLTVL.

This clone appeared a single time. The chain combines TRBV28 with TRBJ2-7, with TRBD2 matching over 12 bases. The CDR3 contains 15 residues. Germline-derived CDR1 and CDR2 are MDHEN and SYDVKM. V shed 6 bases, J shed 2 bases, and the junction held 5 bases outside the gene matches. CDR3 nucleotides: TGTGCCAGCAGCGTGGGACTAGCGGGTCCCTACGAGCAGTACTTC. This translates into CASSVGLAGPYEQYF.

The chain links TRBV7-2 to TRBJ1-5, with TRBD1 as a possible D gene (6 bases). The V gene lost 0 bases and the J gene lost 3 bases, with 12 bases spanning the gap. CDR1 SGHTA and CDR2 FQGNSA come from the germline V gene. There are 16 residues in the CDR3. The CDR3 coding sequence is TGTGCCAGCAGCTTAGCAGGGGGGGCGATCAATCAGCCCCAGCATTTT. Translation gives CASSLAGGAINQPQHF.

CDR3 DNA: TGTGCCAGCAGCTTGGAACTTCTTTCGGATGAGCAGTTCTTC. This gives the protein CASSLELLSDEQFF. The V and J genes are TRBV5-6 and TRBJ2-1; D ambiguous. The V gene's germline CDR1 is SGHDT and CDR2 YYEEEE. Trimming took 0 bases from V and 8 from J, leaving 12 bases between them. This CDR3 is built from 14 residues.

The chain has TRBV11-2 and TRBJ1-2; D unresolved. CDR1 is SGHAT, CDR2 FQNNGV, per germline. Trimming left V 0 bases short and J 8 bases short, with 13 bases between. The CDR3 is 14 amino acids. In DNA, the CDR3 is TGTGCCAGCAGCTTAGACGTAGGGCTGGGAGGCTACACCTTC. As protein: CASSLDVGLGGYTF.

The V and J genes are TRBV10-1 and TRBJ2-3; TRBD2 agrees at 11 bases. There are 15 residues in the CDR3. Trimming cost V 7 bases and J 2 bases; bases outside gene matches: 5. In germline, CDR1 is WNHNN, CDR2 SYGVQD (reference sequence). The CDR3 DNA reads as TGCGCCAGCACCGGGACTAGCGGACCCACAGATACGCAGTATTTT. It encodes CASTGTSGPTDTQYF.

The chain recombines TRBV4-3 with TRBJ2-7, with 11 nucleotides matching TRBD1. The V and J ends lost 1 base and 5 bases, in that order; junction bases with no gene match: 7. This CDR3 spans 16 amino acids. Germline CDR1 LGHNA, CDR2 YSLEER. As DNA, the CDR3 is TGCGCCAGCAGCCAAGGCCTTAGGGACAGGGGGAACGAGCAGTACTTC. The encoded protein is CASSQGLRDRGNEQYF.

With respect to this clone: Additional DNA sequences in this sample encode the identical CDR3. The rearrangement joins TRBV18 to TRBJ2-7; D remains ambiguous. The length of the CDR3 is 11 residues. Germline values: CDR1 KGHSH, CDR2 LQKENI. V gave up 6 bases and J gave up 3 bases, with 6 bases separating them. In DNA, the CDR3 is TGTGCCAGCTCCCCCGACTACGAGCAGTACTTC. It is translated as CASSPDYEQYF.

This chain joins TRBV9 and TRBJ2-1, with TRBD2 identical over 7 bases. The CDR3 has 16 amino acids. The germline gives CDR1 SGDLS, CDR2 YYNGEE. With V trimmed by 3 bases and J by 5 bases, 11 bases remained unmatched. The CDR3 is CASSGSTGLLDNEQFF. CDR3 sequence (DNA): TGTGCCAGCAGCGGATCTACGGGACTACTAGACAATGAGCAGTTCTTC.

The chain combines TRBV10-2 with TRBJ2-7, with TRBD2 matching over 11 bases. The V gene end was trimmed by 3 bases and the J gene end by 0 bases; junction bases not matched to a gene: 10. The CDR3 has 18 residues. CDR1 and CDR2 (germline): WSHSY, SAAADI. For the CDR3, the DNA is TGCGCCAGCAGTGATTTCCTAGCGGGGGGCCAGCTCTCCTACGAGCAGTACTTC. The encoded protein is CASSDFLAGGQLSYEQYF.